What follows describes a single TCR beta chain. The antigen it recognizes is unknown. There are no base qualities to consult, and no much larger clone falls within one base. The entire amount of isolated RNA was reverse transcribed using the High Capacity cDNA Reverse Transcription Kit, so the sequenced TCRB transcripts were expressed ones. Deep immunoSEQ sequencing was applied to naive, central memory and regulatory T cell samples, giving an average of around 3.4 million total reads per sample. Sorted cells were lysed in RLT buffer and RNA was extracted with DNase-treated RNeasy Micro or Mini kits, depending on cell number. Each cell subset was processed on its own to prevent cross-contamination, while patient and healthy donor samples were processed together. TCRB sequences were amplified from cDNA with the immunoSEQ multiplex PCR, producing 87-bp fragments spanning the CDR3 region. The amplicons were sequenced using the Illumina HiSeq platform. From the authors' description of their analysis: PCR bias was corrected computationally using synthetic template baselines, and reads within Hamming distance 2 were collapsed, with unmergeable singletons discarded. Reads were aligned to IMGT to assign V, D and J genes, CDR3 length, and insertions or deletions at six rearrangement sites. Within each subset, clonotype counts were normalized to sorted cell number, after which true diversity and Gini coefficients were computed with the tcR R package. The overlap coefficient, calculated on TCRB nucleotide sequences, was used to quantify repertoire sharing. Out-of-frame TCRB sequences from naive cells were analyzed as a proxy for the pre-selection repertoire. Drawn from immuneACCESS, this table holds only the in-frame rearrangements with V and J called that TCRdb kept. Clones are partly lost; checked studies trace under half to an unresolved V gene and leave the rest unexplained. Clone size and the V and J calls come from that table; the DNA yielded D and trimming. The sample data list hundreds of thousands of clones, and more than 13% of these were observed just once. 0.03% to 0.04% of the sample is in the top ten clones.

This sample was included in a study of beta chain features in type 1 diabetes (dated by TCRdb to between 2017 and 2018). Regarding the complete study: No differences in mean age, gender distribution, total cell number or subset yield were found between patients and healthy donors. Across all samples, about 110 million sorted cells were examined, and cell number per subset correlated strongly with RNA yield. The study compared TCRB repertoires of sorted circulating CD4+ T cell subsets between recently diagnosed type 1 diabetes patients and matched healthy donors. Whereas all 30 or so donors provided naive and central memory subsets, regulatory and stem cell-like memory subsets were isolated from just 8 patients and roughly 8 healthy donors. The study at large found these results: Naive, central memory and regulatory TCRB repertoires appeared more similar among patients than among healthy donors. Because small numbers of individuals were included in the HLA sub-analyses, any influence of HLA type on TCRB rearrangement was left unresolved. Because cDNA rather than genomic DNA was sequenced, highly expressing activated cells could have been over-represented, although no difference in activation and CD3 levels was found between groups. At VDJ recombination sites, patients with type 1 diabetes made fewer insertions and deleted more nucleotides, a pattern implying thymic rearrangement abnormalities. In all four CD4+ subsets, TCRB CDR3 length was moderately but significantly shorter in type 1 diabetes patients. PCR may preferentially amplify shorter templates, but because patient and control samples were amplified and corrected together, any resulting skew would affect both groups equally.

A distance of 14 bases separates the germline ends of V and J, which lose 4 bases and 4 bases respectively. The CDR3 sequence holds 16 residues, the cysteine and phenylalanine included. This entry keeps only the CDR3 DNA: 48 bases, framed from base 1. As encoded in the germline V gene, CDR1 is SGHAT while CDR2 is FQNNGV. A single peripheral blood draw of approximately 110 mL on average was collected from each donor into heparinised tubes. A BD FACSAria II and a panel including CD45RO, CCR7, CD25, CD127, CD95 and CD27 were used to sort naive, central memory, regulatory and stem cell-like memory CD4+ T cells. A purity above 95% was achieved for all sorted populations. PBMCs were separated immediately by Lymphoprep density gradient centrifugation and were stained directly, without being cultured. Samples were stained and sorted in pairs, with one healthy donor and one patient per experiment, so that batch effects were minimized.

The specimen sequenced was naive CD4+ T cells from blood. The label giving this sample's cell subset or site can be read as: true naive CD4+ T cells. Recombination joined TRBV11-2 with TRBJ2-6, with a weak D call of TRBD2 (6 bases match). The TCR was taken from a man between 18 and 29 years old with type 1 diabetes. The CDR3 here reads CASSSGGSAGANVLTF. The DNA sequence is TGTGCCAGCAGCTCTGGGGGGTCGGCCGGGGCCAACGTCCTGACTTTC. Reference TRBV11-2 and TRBJ2-6 proteins supply the regions before and after the CDR3; the full variable domain is: EAGVAQSPRYKIIEKRQSVAFWCNPISGHATLYWYQQILGQGPKLLIQFQNNGVVDDSQLPKDRFSAERLKGVDSTLKIQPAKLEDSAVYLCASSSGGSAGANVLTFGAGSRLTVL.